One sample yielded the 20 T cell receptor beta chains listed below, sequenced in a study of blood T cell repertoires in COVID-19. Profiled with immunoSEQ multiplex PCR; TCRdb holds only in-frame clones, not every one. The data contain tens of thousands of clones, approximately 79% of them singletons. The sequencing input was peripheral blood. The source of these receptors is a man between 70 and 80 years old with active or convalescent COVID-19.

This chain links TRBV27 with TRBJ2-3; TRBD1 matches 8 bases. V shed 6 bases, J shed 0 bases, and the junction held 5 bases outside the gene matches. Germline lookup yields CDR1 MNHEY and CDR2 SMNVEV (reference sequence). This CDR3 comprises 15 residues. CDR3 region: CASSLRTGSTDTQYF. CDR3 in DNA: TGTGCCAGCAGCCTTCGGACAGGGAGCACAGATACGCAGTATTTT.

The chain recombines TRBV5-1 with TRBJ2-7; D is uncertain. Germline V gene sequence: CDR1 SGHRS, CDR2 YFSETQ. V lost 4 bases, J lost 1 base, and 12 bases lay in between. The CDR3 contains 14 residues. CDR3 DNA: TGCGCCAGCAGCGGTCAGGTTTCATCCTACGAGCAGTACTTC. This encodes CASSGQVSSYEQYF.

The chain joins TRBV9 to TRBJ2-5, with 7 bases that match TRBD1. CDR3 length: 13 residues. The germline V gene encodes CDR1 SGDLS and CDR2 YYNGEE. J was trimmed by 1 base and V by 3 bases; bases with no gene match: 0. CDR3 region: CASSGDSQETQYF. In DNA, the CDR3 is TGTGCCAGCAGCGGGGACAGCCAAGAGACCCAGTACTTC.

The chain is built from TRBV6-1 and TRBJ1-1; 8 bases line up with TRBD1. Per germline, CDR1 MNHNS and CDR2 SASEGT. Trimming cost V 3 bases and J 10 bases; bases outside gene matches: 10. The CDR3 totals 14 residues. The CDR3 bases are TGTGCCAGCAGTGATTCGCACAGGGGGATCGCAGCTTTCTTT. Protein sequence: CASSDSHRGIAAFF.

CDR3 DNA: TGCGCCAGCAACAAGGGAACAGGGTTCGATGAGCAGTTCTTC. It yields the protein CASNKGTGFDEQFF. The chain has TRBV5-1 and TRBJ2-1, with D possibly matching TRBD1 (6 bases). Trimming pared 6 bases from V and 8 bases from J, leaving 18 bases between. Germline assignment: CDR1 SGHRS and CDR2 YFSETQ. The CDR3 length is 14 residues.

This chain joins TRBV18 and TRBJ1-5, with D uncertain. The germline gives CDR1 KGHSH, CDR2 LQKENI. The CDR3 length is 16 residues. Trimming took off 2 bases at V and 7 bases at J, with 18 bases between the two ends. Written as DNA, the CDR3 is TGTGCCAGCTCACCAGGGATGGGTTCAGCGGGGCAGCCCCAGCATTTT. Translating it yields CASSPGMGSAGQPQHF.

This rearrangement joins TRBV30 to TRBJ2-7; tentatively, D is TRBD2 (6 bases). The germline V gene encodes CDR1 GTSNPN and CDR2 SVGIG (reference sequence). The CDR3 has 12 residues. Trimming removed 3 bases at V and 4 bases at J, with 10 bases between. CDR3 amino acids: CAWRGAGYEQYF. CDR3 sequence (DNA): TGTGCCTGGAGAGGCGCGGGATACGAGCAGTACTTC.

The CDR3 spells CASSLPGQGLREKLFF. CDR3 bases: TGTGCCAGCAGTCTGCCGGGACAGGGGTTGCGAGAAAAACTGTTTTTT. The chain couples TRBV28 to TRBJ1-4, with TRBD1 identical over 10 bases. Trimming took 5 bases from V and 8 from J; bases not matched to a gene: 11. Germline V CDR1 and CDR2: MDHEN, SYDVKM. This CDR3 is 16 amino acids long.

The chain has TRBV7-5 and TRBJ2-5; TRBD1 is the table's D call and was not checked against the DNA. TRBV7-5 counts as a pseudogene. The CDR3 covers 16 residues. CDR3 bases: TGTGTCAGAAGCGGGCATCTCGGACAGCCCCAAGAGACCCAGTACTTC. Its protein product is CVRSGHLGQPQETQYF.

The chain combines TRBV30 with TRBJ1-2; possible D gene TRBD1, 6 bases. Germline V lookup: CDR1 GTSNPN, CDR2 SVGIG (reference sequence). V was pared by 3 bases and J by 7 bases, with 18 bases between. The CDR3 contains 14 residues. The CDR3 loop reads CAWSARGAGVGYTF. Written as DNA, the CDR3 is TGTGCCTGGAGCGCCCGGGGGGCAGGGGTTGGCTACACCTTC. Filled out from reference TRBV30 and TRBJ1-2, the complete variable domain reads SQTIHQWPATLVQPVGSPLSLECTVEGTSNPNLYWYRQAAGRGLQLLFYSVGIGQISSEVPQNLSASRPQDRQFILSSKKLLLSDSGFYLCAWSARGAGVGYTFGSGTRLTVV.

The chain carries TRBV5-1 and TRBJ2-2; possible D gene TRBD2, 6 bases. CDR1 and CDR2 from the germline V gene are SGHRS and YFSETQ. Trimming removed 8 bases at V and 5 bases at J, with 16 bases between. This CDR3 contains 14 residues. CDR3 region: CASFLGGKTGELFF. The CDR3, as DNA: TGCGCCAGTTTCCTGGGGGGAAAAACCGGGGAGCTGTTTTTT.

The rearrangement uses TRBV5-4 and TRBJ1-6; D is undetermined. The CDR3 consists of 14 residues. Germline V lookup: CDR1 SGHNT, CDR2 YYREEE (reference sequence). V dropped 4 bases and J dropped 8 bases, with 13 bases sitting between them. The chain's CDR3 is CASSQENRDSPLHF. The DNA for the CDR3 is TGTGCCAGCAGCCAAGAGAATAGAGATTCACCCCTCCACTTT.

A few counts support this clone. CDR3 residues: CASATGSSYNSPLHF. The CDR3 bases are TGTGCCAGCGCGACAGGAAGCTCCTATAATTCACCCCTCCACTTT. The genes are TRBV25-1 and TRBJ1-6, with TRBD1 as a possible D gene (6 bases). V dropped 8 bases and J dropped 0 bases, with 11 bases sitting between them. This CDR3 spans 15 amino acids. Germline V CDR1 and CDR2: MGHDK, SYGVNS.

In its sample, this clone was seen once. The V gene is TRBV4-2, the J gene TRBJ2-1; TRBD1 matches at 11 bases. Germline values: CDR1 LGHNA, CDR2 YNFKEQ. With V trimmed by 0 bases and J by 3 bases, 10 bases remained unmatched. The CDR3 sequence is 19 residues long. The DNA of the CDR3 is TGTGCCAGCAGCCAAGATTATGGGGCCGGGACAGGGGGCTACAATGAGCAGTTCTTC. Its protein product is CASSQDYGAGTGGYNEQFF.

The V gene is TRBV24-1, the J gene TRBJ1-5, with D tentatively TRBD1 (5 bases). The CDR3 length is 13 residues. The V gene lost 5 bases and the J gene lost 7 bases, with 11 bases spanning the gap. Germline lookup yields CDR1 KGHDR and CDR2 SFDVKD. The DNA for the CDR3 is TGTGCCACCAGTGTGGCAGGGCACCAGCCCCAGCATTTT. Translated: CATSVAGHQPQHF.

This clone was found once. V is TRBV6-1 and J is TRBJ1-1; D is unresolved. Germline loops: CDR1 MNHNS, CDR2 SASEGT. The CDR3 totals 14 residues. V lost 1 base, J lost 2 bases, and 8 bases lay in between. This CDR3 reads CASSEVHLNTEAFF. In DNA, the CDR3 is TGTGCCAGCAGTGAAGTACACCTCAACACTGAAGCTTTCTTT.

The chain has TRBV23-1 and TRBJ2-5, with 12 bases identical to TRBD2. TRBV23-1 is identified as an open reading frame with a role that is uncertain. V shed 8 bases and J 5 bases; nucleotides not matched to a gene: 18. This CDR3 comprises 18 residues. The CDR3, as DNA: TGCGCCAGCGGCCACTCCGGGCTAGCGGGGGGGCCTGGGGAGACCCAGTACTTC. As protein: CASGHSGLAGGPGETQYF.

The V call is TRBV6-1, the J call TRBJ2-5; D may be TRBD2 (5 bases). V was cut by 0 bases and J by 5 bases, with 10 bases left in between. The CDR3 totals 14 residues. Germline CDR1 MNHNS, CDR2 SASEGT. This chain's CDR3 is CASSEASGLETQYF. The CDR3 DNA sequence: TGTGCCAGCAGTGAAGCCTCGGGGTTGGAGACCCAGTACTTC.

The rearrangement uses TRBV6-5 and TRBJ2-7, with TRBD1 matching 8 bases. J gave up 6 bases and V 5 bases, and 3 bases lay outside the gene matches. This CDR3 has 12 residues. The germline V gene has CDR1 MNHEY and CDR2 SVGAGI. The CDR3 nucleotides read TGTGCCAGCAGTCCACAGGGGGGCGAGCAGTACTTC. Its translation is CASSPQGGEQYF.

Here the CDR3 DNA reads TGTGCCACCAGTGGGGCTGCCGGGGGGGCTCCCACAGATACGCAGTATTTT. Protein: CATSGAAGGAPTDTQYF. The chain recombines TRBV24-1 with TRBJ2-3; 8 bases align to TRBD2. V shed 5 bases, J shed 2 bases, and the junction held 11 bases outside the gene matches. The CDR3 spans 17 residues. Germline CDR1 and CDR2: KGHDR and SFDVKD.